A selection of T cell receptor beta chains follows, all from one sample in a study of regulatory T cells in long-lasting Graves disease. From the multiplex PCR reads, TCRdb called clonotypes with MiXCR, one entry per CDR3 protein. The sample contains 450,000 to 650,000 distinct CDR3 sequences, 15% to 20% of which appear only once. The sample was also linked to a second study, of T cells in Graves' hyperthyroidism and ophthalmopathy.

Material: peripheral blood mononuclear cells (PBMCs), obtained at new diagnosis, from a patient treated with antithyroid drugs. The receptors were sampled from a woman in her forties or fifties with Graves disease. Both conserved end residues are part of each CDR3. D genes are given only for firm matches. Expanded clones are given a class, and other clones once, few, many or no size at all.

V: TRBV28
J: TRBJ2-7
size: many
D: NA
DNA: TGTGCCAGCCACTCGCGGGGCGAGCAGTACTTC
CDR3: CASHSRGEQYF

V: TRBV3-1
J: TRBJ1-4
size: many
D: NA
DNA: TGTGCCAGCAGCTTAACCCTTCTAGCAACTAATGAAAAACTGTTTTTT
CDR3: CASSLTLLATNEKLFF

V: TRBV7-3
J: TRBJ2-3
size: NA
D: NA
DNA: TGTGCCAGCAGCTTAACGAGGGACTCTCCCACAGATACGCAGTATTTT
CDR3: CASSLTRDSPTDTQYF

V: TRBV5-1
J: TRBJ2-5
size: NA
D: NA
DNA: TGCGCCAGCAGCTTGTTTGGCCTTGAGACCCAGTACTTC
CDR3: CASSLFGLETQYF

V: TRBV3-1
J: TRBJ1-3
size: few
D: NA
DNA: TGTGCCAGCAGCCAGAATTGGGACCGCTCTGGAAACACCATATATTTT
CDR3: CASSQNWDRSGNTIYF

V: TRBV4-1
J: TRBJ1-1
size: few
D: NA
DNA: TGCGCCAGCAGCCATAGAAATGAAGCTTTCTTT
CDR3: CASSHRNEAFF

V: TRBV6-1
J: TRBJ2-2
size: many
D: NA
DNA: TGTGCCAGCAGTGAAATGAGGGTAACCGGGGAGCTGTTTTTT
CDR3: CASSEMRVTGELFF

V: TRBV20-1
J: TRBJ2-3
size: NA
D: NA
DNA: TGCAGTGTCGAGGGGGGGGGCGCAGATACGCAGTATTTT
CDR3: CSVEGGGADTQYF

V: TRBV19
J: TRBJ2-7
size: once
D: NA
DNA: TGTGCCAGTAGTATCCTGGGGGCAGGATCCTACGAGCAGTACTTC
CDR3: CASSILGAGSYEQYF

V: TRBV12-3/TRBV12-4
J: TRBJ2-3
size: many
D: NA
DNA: TGTGCCAGCAGCTCTCTACGCAGTACGCAGTATTTT
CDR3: CASSSLRSTQYF

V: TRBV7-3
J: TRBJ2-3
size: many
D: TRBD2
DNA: TGTGCCAGCAGCTCGACTCTAGCGGGGGGCACAGATACGCAGTATTTT
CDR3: CASSSTLAGGTDTQYF

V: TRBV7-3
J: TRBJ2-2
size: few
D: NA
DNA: TGTGCCAGCAGCTTACCGGGGAGCACCGGGGAGCTGTTTTTT
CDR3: CASSLPGSTGELFF

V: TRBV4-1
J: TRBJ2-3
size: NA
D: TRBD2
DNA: TGCGCCAGCAGCCGCCTAGCTAGCGGGGGGGCAGATACGCAGTATTTT
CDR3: CASSRLASGGADTQYF

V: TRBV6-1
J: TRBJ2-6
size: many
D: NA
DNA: TGTGCCAGCAGACGTGGGGCCAACGTCCTGACTTTC
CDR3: CASRRGANVLTF

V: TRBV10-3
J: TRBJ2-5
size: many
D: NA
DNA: TGTGCCATCAATGACGGTGGGGAGACCCAGTACTTC
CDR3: CAINDGGETQYF

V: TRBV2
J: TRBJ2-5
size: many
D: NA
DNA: TGTGCCAGCAGTGTGGACAGCCTTCCTGAGACCCAGTACTTC
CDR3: CASSVDSLPETQYF

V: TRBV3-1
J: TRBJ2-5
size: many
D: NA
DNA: TGTGCCAGCAGCCGTGGACCAAAACAAGAGACCCAGTACTTC
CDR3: CASSRGPKQETQYF

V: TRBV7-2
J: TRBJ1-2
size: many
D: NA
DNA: TGTGCCAGCAGCTTAGATCTGCGGGGCTATGGCTACACCTTC
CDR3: CASSLDLRGYGYTF

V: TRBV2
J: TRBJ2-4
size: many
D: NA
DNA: TGTGCCAGCAGAGATCGATGGAACATTCAGTACTTC
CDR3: CASRDRWNIQYF

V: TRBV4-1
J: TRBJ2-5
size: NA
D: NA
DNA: TGTGCCAGCAGCCAAGAGGACAGCAACTACCAAGAGACCCAGTACTTC
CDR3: CASSQEDSNYQETQYF

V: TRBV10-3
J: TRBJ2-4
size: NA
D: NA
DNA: TGTGCCATCAGTGACCCGCAGTCTGGCAAAAACATTCAGTACTTC
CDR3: CAISDPQSGKNIQYF

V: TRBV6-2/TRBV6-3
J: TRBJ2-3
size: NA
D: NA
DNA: TGTGCCAGCAGTGCCCTCGTTTTCGATACGCAGTATTTT
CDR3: CASSALVFDTQYF

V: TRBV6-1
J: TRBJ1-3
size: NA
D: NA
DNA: TGTGCCATCGGGGGCGCCCCCCGAAACACCATATATTTT
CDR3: CAIGGAPRNTIYF